The present entry profiles one T cell receptor beta chain with its context. Antigen specificity is unknown. The data were taken from a study of cytomegalovirus exposure and HLA in healthy donors. Turning to the study itself: From donors who were HLA-typed, an early data release held 80 million or so unique TCRs. Study outcomes and limitations: In a later analysis, across HLA loci, associated TCR counts were highest for DRB1, lowest for HLA-C.

With V trimmed by 0 bases and J by 0 bases, 5 bases remained unmatched. Germline values: CDR1 GTSNPN, CDR2 SVGIG (reference sequence). CDR3 length: 17 residues. 13 Jbeta primers and 60 Vbeta primers were used for the PCR. Clones were read by immunoSEQ multiplex PCR, and TCRdb kept only the in-frame ones, dropping some. Of roughly 150,000 clones in the sample, 70% to 80% were seen once. Sequencing was carried out using PBMCs. The TCR originated in a middle-aged woman in good health and CMV-seronegative. The rearrangement uses TRBV30 and TRBJ2-6; TRBD2 aligns across 7 bases. CDR3 amino acids: CAWSVTRTSSGANVLTF. The CDR3 coding sequence is TGTGCCTGGAGTGTAACCAGGACTAGCTCTGGGGCCAACGTCCTGACTTTC.